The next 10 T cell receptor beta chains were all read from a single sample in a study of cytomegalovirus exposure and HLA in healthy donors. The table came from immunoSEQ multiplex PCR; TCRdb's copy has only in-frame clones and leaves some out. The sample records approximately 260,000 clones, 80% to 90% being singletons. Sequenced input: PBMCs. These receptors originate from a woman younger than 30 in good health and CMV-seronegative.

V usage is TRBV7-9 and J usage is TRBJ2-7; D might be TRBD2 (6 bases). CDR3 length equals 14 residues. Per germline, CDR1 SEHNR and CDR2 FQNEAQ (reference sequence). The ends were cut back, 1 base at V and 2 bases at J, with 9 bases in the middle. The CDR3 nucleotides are TGTGCCAGCAGCTTAGGGACTACTGCCTACGAGCAGTACTTC. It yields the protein CASSLGTTAYEQYF.

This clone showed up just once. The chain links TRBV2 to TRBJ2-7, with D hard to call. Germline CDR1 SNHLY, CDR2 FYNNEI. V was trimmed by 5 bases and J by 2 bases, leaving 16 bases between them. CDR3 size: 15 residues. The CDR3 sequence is CASSLEVLQTYEQYF. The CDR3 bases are TGTGCCAGCAGTTTAGAGGTCCTGCAGACCTACGAGCAGTACTTC.

CDR3 protein: CASSLPRDRVDYGYTF. For the CDR3, the DNA is TGCGCCAGCAGCTTGCCAAGGGACAGGGTAGACTATGGCTACACCTTC. J is TRBJ1-2 and V is TRBV5-1; 9 bases line up with TRBD1. The germline V gene encodes CDR1 SGHRS and CDR2 YFSETQ. The CDR3 is 16 amino acids. The trim removed 1 base at V and 3 bases at J, leaving 7 bases unmatched.

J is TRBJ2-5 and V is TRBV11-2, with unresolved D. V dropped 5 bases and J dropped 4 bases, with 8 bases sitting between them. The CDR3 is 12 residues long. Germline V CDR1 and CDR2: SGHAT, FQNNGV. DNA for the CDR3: TGTGCCAGCAGCCTCTGGGCAGAGACCCAGTACTTC. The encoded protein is CASSLWAETQYF.

CDR3 protein: CAGGFFGGVAEAFF. CDR3 bases: TGTGCCGGGGGGTTTTTCGGAGGGGTCGCTGAAGCTTTCTTT. This chain joins TRBV6-1 and TRBJ1-1; D might be TRBD1 (5 bases). CDR3 length: 14 amino acids. Germline V lookup: CDR1 MNHNS, CDR2 SASEGT. Trimming took 11 bases from V and 6 from J, leaving 22 bases between them.

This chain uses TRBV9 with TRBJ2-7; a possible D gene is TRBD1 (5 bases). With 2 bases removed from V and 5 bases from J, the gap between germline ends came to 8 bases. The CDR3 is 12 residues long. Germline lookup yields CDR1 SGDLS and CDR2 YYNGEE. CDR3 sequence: CASSVKGDEQYF. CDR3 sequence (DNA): TGTGCCAGCAGCGTTAAAGGGGACGAGCAGTACTTC.

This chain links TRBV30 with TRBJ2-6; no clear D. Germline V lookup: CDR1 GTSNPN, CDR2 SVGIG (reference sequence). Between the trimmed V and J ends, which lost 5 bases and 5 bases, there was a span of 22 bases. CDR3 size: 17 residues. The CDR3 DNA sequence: TGTGCCTGGGACATAGGAAACCTTCCCTTGTGGGCCAACGTCCTGACTTTC. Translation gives CAWDIGNLPLWANVLTF.

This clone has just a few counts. DNA of the CDR3: TGCAGCGTTGAAGGGACAGGGTACGAGCAGTACTTC. Residues: CSVEGTGYEQYF. This chain joins TRBV29-1 and TRBJ2-7, with 8 nucleotides matching TRBD1. Unmatched junction bases numbered 0, after V lost 1 base and J lost 4 bases. The germline CDR1 and CDR2 sequences are SQVTM and ANQGSEA. The CDR3 totals 12 residues.

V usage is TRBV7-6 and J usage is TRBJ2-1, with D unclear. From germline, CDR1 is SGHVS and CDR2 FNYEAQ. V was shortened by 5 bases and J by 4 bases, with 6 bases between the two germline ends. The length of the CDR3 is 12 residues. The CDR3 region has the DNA TGTGCCAGCAGCGGAGATTACAATGAGCAGTTCTTC. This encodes CASSGDYNEQFF.

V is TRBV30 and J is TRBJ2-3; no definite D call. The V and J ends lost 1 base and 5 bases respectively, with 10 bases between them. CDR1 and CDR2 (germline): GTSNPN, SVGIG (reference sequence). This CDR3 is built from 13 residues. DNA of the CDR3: TGTGCCTGGAGTGCTCGGGTGGGAGATACGCAGTATTTT. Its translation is CAWSARVGDTQYF.